Below are 3 T cell receptor beta chains sequenced from a single sample in a study of immune cell composition in non-small cell lung cancer. The table came from immunoSEQ multiplex PCR; TCRdb's copy has only in-frame clones and leaves some out. The sample records under 20,000 clones, 70% to 80% being singletons. Normal lung sampling was at least 3 cm from the tumour, as distant as possible. The sample was also linked to a second study, of CD4 T cells in lung cancer.

The specimen sequenced was non-adjacent lung tissue. These receptors were collected from a human donor with non-small cell lung cancer.

The rearrangement joins TRBV10-3 to TRBJ2-7; tentative D call: TRBD1 (5 bases). Trimming removed 0 bases from V and 0 bases from J, with 9 bases in between. The germline V gene encodes CDR1 ENHRY and CDR2 SYGVKD. The CDR3 spans 15 residues. For the CDR3, the DNA is TGTGCCATCAGTGAGTCTGCAGGGAACTCCTACGAGCAGTACTTC. As protein: CAISESAGNSYEQYF.

The chain carries TRBV4-3 and TRBJ2-3; 12 bases are a match to TRBD2. Germline trimming cut 1 base from V and 2 bases from J; bases unmatched to any gene: 10. Germline V CDR1 and CDR2: LGHNA, YSLEER. This CDR3 has 19 residues. The CDR3 DNA reads as TGCGCCAGCAGCCAAGGTACTGGACTAGCGGGGACTTCCACAGATACGCAGTATTTT. This gives the protein CASSQGTGLAGTSTDTQYF.

The chain carries TRBV6-1 and TRBJ1-2; possible D gene TRBD1, 6 bases. Per the germline V gene, CDR1 is MNHNS and CDR2 is SASEGT. The CDR3 has 15 amino acids. Trimming stripped 6 bases from V and 0 bases from J, with 14 bases between. In DNA, the CDR3 is TGTGCCAGCAGCCAAGGACAGTCCACTAACTATGGCTACACCTTC. Its protein is CASSQGQSTNYGYTF.